These T cell receptor beta chains were read from a single sample in a study of blood T cell repertoires in COVID-19. TCRdb's table, derived via immunoSEQ multiplex PCR, lists solely in-frame clones and lacks some. Of 88,000 or so clones listed, about 85% were seen once; the top ten hold roughly 4%. Sequencing used peripheral blood. The origin of the receptors is a man in his 60s with acute or convalescent COVID-19. Both conserved end residues are trimmed from each CDR3. Each record gives: D gene, J gene, V gene, CDR3 protein. A D gene is named only where the DNA matches it firmly.

>TRBD2|TRBJ2-7|TRBV10-3
AIRDLAGGPHEQY
>.|TRBJ2-7|TRBV5-4
ASSLDRVHEQY
>TRBD2|TRBJ2-3|TRBV2
ASSHGTSGGAGTDTQY
>.|TRBJ2-3|TRBV18
ASSPLAFGTDTQY
>TRBD1|TRBJ1-1|TRBV6-4
ASRVDRGGTEAF
>.|TRBJ2-5|TRBV11-2
ASSLDGGTQY
>.|TRBJ1-4|TRBV30
AWSDTGGNEKLF
>.|TRBJ2-3|TRBV4-3
ASSRQTGGDTQY
>TRBD1|TRBJ1-6|TRBV7-6
ASSPAGTGLSYNSPLH
>TRBD1|TRBJ2-7|TRBV5-4
ASSRDSLAFYEQY
>TRBD2|TRBJ2-7|TRBV3-1/TRBV3-2
ASSRTSGTYEQY
>.|TRBJ1-1|TRBV7-9
ASREIRVNTEAF
>TRBD1|TRBJ2-7|TRBV2
ASSYGGQGRPHEQY
>.|TRBJ2-6|TRBV9
ASSVGGAVLT
>.|TRBJ1-6|TRBV10-3
AISESAGEYFNSPLH
>TRBD2|TRBJ2-3|TRBV10-3
AIRTTSGQPDTQY
>.|TRBJ1-2|TRBV24-1
ATSEGRFYGYT
>.|TRBJ2-5|TRBV7-9
ASSLSGFKKETQY
>TRBD1|TRBJ2-7|TRBV7-8
ASSQGQFYEQY
>TRBD1|TRBJ1-5|TRBV6-5
ASSSTGQGLNQPQH
>TRBD2|TRBJ2-5|TRBV10-3
AISEGLAGGQETQY
>.|TRBJ1-6|TRBV7-9
ASSLAGRDSPLH
>TRBD1|TRBJ1-2|TRBV6-1
ASSEAMGTGGSYGYT
>.|TRBJ2-1|TRBV18
ASSPRDEQF
>.|TRBJ2-5|TRBV6-5
ASSYFPVRISETQY
>TRBD1|TRBJ2-7|TRBV4-1
ASSQGTGVAGEQY
>TRBD1|TRBJ2-7|TRBV6-2/TRBV6-3
ASSPHRDRESGRYLY
>TRBD1|TRBJ2-2|TRBV19
ASTWRGQGHTGELF
>TRBD1|TRBJ2-2|TRBV7-3
ASSRDRAGELF